Listed below are T cell receptor beta chains from one sample, sequenced in a study of blood T cells in healthy people across ages. TCRdb independently ran MiXCR on the 5' RACE reads; one entry per CDR3 protein. Among roughly 900,000 distinct CDR3 sequences listed, around 26% were seen once. Source material: blood. Every receptor here comes from an elderly woman in good health. Each CDR3 is given with its conserved first and last residue.

cdr3_aa | v_call | cdr3_length
CSVDARTDTQYF | TRBV29-1 | 12
CGAGGLLGRGRDTQYF | TRBV20-1 | 16
CASSSAAGVTADAQYF | TRBV12-3/TRBV12-4 | 16
CASSRIDRKNTGELFF | TRBV6-1 | 16
CASSQDRACGGSLGGYTF | TRBV4-2 | 18
CASNRGDQPQHF | TRBV6-1 | 12
CASSLSPRTGEMNYGYTF | TRBV7-2 | 18
CRARERNYGYTF | TRBV20-1 | 12
CASSPNRGLYNEQFF | TRBV27 | 15
CASSLGGGTLEISGNTIYF | TRBV7-6 | 19
CASSQRDGYGYTF | TRBV4-1 | 13
CAISERLLNEQFF | TRBV10-3 | 13
CASSQSGANVLTF | TRBV4-3 | 13
CASSLNGYRGQETQYF | TRBV28 | 16
CASSLVLDGGPPFF | TRBV12-3/TRBV12-4 | 14
CASSRGPTGELFF | TRBV9 | 13
CASSPTFGRGNTEAFF | TRBV6-2/TRBV6-3 | 16